The 10 T cell receptor beta chains in this list originate from one sample, sequenced in a study of cytomegalovirus exposure and HLA in healthy donors. The table came from immunoSEQ multiplex PCR; TCRdb's copy has only in-frame clones and leaves some out. The data show around 220,000 clones, approximately 86% seen once. The sample comprised PBMCs. These receptors came from a woman between 18 and 29 years old in good health and CMV-seronegative.

This clone was observed many times. This chain links TRBV7-9 with TRBJ2-6; TRBD2 agrees at 12 bases. Trimming removed 0 bases from V and 3 bases from J; junction bases left unmatched: 0. Germline V gene data show CDR1 as SEHNR and CDR2 as FQNEAQ (reference sequence). The CDR3 length is 17 residues. The DNA for the CDR3 is TGTGCCAGCAGCTTAGCGACTAGCGGGAGTGGGGCCAACGTCCTGACTTTC. Its translation: CASSLATSGSGANVLTF. Full variable domain (missing parts from reference TRBV7-9 and TRBJ2-6): DTGVSQNPRHKITKRGQNVTFRCDPISEHNRLYWYRQTLGQGPEFLTYFQNEAQLEKSRLLSDRFSAERPKGSFSTLEIQRTEQGDSAMYLCASSLATSGSGANVLTFGAGSRLTVL.

This chain connects TRBV27 to TRBJ2-1, with 7 bases identical to TRBD2. CDR3 length equals 15 residues. CDR1 and CDR2 (germline): MNHEY, SMNVEV (reference sequence). After removal of 5 bases from V and 9 bases from J, the junction contained 13 bases not matched to a gene. CDR3 region: CASSTPGLPSGEQFF. The CDR3 bases are TGTGCCAGCAGTACGCCGGGACTACCCTCGGGTGAGCAGTTCTTC.

The gene calls are TRBV6-5 and TRBJ2-7, with a possible D match to TRBD1 (6 bases). The CDR3 covers 13 residues. Between the trimmed V and J ends, which lost 6 bases and 2 bases, there was a span of 11 bases. Germline V gene sequence: CDR1 MNHEY, CDR2 SVGAGI. The CDR3 here is CASSFGTTYEQYF. The CDR3 DNA sequence: TGTGCCAGCAGCTTCGGGACAACCTACGAGCAGTACTTC.

V and J are TRBV6-4 and TRBJ2-1; 7 bases fit TRBD2. From germline, CDR1 is MRHNA and CDR2 SNTAGT. The CDR3 length is 16 residues. V was pared by 2 bases and J by 4 bases, with 8 bases of the junction left unmatched. For the CDR3, the DNA is TGTGCCAGCAGTGACACACTAGCGCTTCAATACAATGAGCAGTTCTTC. Translation: CASSDTLALQYNEQFF.

The V and J genes are TRBV28 and TRBJ2-5; TRBD2 might be the D (5 bases). This CDR3 has 15 amino acids. V was cut by 7 bases and J by 2 bases, with 17 bases left in between. CDR1 is MDHEN and CDR2 is SYDVKM in the germline V gene. The CDR3 DNA reads TGTGCCAGCATTCGCGGAGCGGAACTTCAAGAGACCCAGTACTTC. Translated, it gives CASIRGAELQETQYF.

This rearrangement joins TRBV19 to TRBJ2-7, with TRBD2 as a possible D gene (6 bases). Trimming cost V 2 bases and J 5 bases, with 13 bases left between them. The germline V gene encodes CDR1 LNHDA and CDR2 SQIVND (reference sequence). The length of the CDR3 is 14 residues. The CDR3 loop is CASSIIFGSNEQYF. The DNA of the CDR3 is TGTGCCAGTAGTATAATTTTCGGGAGCAACGAGCAGTACTTC. The full variable domain, its missing parts supplied by reference TRBV19 and TRBJ2-7, is DGGITQSPKYLFRKEGQNVTLSCEQNLNHDAMYWYRQDPGQGLRLIYYSQIVNDFQKGDIAEGYSVSREKKESFPLTVTSAQKNPTAFYLCASSIIFGSNEQYFGPGTRLTVT.

The CDR3 sequence: CATMGLAGANEQFF. CDR3 sequence (DNA): TGTGCCACCATGGGACTAGCGGGTGCCAATGAGCAGTTCTTC. The V call is TRBV2, the J call TRBJ2-1; 12 nucleotides align to TRBD2. V gave up 10 bases and J gave up 6 bases; unmatched junction bases: 7. Germline CDR1 reads SNHLY; CDR2 reads FYNNEI. This CDR3 region has 14 residues.

This chain joins TRBV28 and TRBJ2-3, with D maybe TRBD1 (6 bases). This CDR3 comprises 16 residues. Germline values: CDR1 MDHEN, CDR2 SYDVKM. V was shortened by 5 bases and J by 0 bases, with 15 bases between the two germline ends. This CDR3 reads CASSALDSASTDTQYF. CDR3 bases: TGTGCCAGCAGTGCCCTGGACAGCGCTAGCACAGATACGCAGTATTTT.

The CDR3 bases are TGTGCCAGTAGTAGGACTAGCGGGAGAGTCAACGAGCAGTACTTC. Its translation: CASSRTSGRVNEQYF. The gene calls are TRBV19 and TRBJ2-7, with 13 bases fitting TRBD2. V shed 4 bases and J 5 bases; nucleotides not matched to a gene: 5. The CDR3 length is 15 residues. Germline V lookup: CDR1 LNHDA, CDR2 SQIVND (reference sequence).

The CDR3 DNA reads as TGTGCCAGCAGGGGGGGATTATACGAGCAGTACTTC. This codes for CASRGGLYEQYF. This rearrangement joins TRBV6-6 to TRBJ2-7, with D maybe TRBD2 (6 bases). Germline V gives CDR1 MNHNY, CDR2 SVGAGI (reference sequence). V gave up 6 bases and J gave up 4 bases, with 10 bases separating them. This CDR3 has 12 amino acids.